A single sample gave rise to the 10 T cell receptor beta chains below, sequenced in a study of cytomegalovirus exposure and HLA in healthy donors. The study ran its PCR with 60 Vbeta and 13 Jbeta primers. The method was immunoSEQ multiplex PCR; TCRdb's version includes in-frame clones alone and lacks a portion of them. The table for this sample gives tens of thousands of clones. The source material was PBMCs. The receptors derive from a man under 40 in good health and CMV-seronegative.

V and J are TRBV6-1 and TRBJ1-4; no clear D gene. This CDR3 region has 14 residues. Trimming removed 2 bases from V and 0 bases from J, with 4 bases in between. Germline-derived CDR1 and CDR2 are MNHNS and SASEGT. The CDR3 sequence is CASSEHATNEKLFF. CDR3 coding DNA: TGTGCCAGCAGTGAACATGCAACTAATGAAAAACTGTTTTTT.

J is TRBJ2-7 and V is TRBV4-3; D gene unclear. The CDR3 is 14 amino acids. CDR1 LGHNA and CDR2 YSLEER come from the germline V gene. V gave up 0 bases and J gave up 7 bases, with 13 bases separating them. CDR3 bases: TGCGCCAGCAGCCAAGATAGTAGACTCGGGGAGCAGTACTTC. Protein sequence: CASSQDSRLGEQYF.

The chain couples TRBV18 to TRBJ1-6; no firm D call. V was trimmed by 2 bases and J by 10 bases, leaving 18 bases between them. This CDR3 region has 16 residues. Germline loops: CDR1 KGHSH, CDR2 LQKENI. The CDR3 region is CASSPTLTSEGSPLHF. CDR3 in DNA: TGTGCCAGCTCACCAACGCTCACTTCGGAGGGATCACCCCTCCACTTT.

The chain links TRBV7-2 to TRBJ2-7, with 7 bases identical to TRBD2. This CDR3 is 15 amino acids long. Looked up from germline, CDR1 is SGHTA and CDR2 is FQGNSA. With 1 base clipped from V and 6 bases from J, the junction kept 9 bases outside the gene matches. The CDR3 nucleotides are TGTGCCAGCAGCTTAGGCGGGAGAGGGTCGTCCGAGCAGTACTTC. Translation gives CASSLGGRGSSEQYF.

For the CDR3, the DNA is TGCGCCAGCAGCCAAGAAAGACAGTACGAAGCTTTCTTT. Protein product: CASSQERQYEAFF. The chain employs TRBV4-3 and TRBJ1-1; D might be TRBD1 (5 bases). Trimming shortened V by 0 bases and J by 8 bases, and 10 bases separated the two germline ends. This CDR3 is built from 13 residues. The germline gives CDR1 LGHNA, CDR2 YSLEER.

In the case of this clone: This sample includes further DNA sequences coding for the same CDR3. The chain has TRBV7-9 and TRBJ2-1; the D gene is possibly TRBD2 (5 bases). Trimming removed 1 base at V and 8 bases at J, with 12 bases between. The CDR3 consists of 14 residues. Germline V lookup: CDR1 SEHNR, CDR2 FQNEAQ (reference sequence). The DNA of the CDR3 is TGTGCCAGCAGCTTAGTACTAGAGGGCCATGAGCAGTTCTTC. Protein: CASSLVLEGHEQFF.

This rearrangement joins TRBV27 to TRBJ2-7; the D gene is possibly TRBD2 (7 bases). V dropped 5 bases and J dropped 2 bases, with 28 bases sitting between them. Germline assignment: CDR1 MNHEY and CDR2 SMNVEV (reference sequence). The CDR3 has 19 amino acids. CDR3 coding DNA: TGTGCCAGCAGTCCGGTACGGGGGGCGCTTAGGGTCCAAACCTACGAGCAGTACTTC. This codes for CASSPVRGALRVQTYEQYF.

The chain employs TRBV2 and TRBJ1-1, with D uncertain. Germline CDR1 is SNHLY and CDR2 is FYNNEI. V lost 8 bases and J lost 7, with 11 bases in between. CDR3 length: 11 amino acids. Written as DNA, the CDR3 is TGTGCCAGCGGCCTACAGTTTGAAGCTTTCTTT. Its protein is CASGLQFEAFF.

This chain joins TRBV5-1 and TRBJ2-5; the D is unclear. CDR1 is SGHRS and CDR2 is YFSETQ in the germline V gene. The CDR3 contains 12 residues. V lost 4 bases and J lost 5, with 9 bases in between. The CDR3 sequence: CASSDPRETQYF. The CDR3 DNA follows: TGCGCCAGCAGCGACCCTAGGGAGACCCAGTACTTC.

This chain joins TRBV7-2 and TRBJ2-2; D may be TRBD1 (6 bases). The length of the CDR3 is 14 residues. Germline values: CDR1 SGHTA, CDR2 FQGNSA. The V end was cut by 4 bases, the J end by 7 bases, with 13 bases between. The CDR3 reads CASSSYREIGELFF. The CDR3 nucleotides are TGTGCCAGCAGCTCTTACAGGGAGATCGGGGAGCTGTTTTTT.